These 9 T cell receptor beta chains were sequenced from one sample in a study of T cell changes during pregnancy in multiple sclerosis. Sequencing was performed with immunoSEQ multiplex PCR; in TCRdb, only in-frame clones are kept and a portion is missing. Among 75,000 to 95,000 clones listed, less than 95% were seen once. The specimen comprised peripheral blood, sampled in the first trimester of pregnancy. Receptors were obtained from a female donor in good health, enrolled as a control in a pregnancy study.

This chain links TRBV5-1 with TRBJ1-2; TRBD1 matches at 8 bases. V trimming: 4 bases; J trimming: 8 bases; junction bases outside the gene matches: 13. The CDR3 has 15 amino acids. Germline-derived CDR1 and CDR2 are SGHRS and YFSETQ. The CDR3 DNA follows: TGCGCCAGCAGCCCGGACGGGACAGGACCCGGGGGCTACACCTTC. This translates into CASSPDGTGPGGYTF.

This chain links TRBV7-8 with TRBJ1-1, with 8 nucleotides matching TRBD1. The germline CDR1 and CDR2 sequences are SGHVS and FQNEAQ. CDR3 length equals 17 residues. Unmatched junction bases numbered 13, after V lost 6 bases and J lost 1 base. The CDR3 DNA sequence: TGTGCCAGCAGTCCCGGACAGGGTAGTGGGGCGAACACTGAAGCTTTCTTT. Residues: CASSPGQGSGANTEAFF.

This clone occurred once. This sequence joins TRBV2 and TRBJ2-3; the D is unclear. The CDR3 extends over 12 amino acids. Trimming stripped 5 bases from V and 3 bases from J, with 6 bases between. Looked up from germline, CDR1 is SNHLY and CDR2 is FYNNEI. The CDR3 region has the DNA TGTGCCAGCAGTTGGAGTACAGATACGCAGTATTTT. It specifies CASSWSTDTQYF.

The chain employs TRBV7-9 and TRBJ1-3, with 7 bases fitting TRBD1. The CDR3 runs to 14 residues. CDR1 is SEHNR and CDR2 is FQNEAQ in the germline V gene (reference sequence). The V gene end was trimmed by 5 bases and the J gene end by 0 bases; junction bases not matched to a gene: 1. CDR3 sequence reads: CASSRTGSGNTIYF. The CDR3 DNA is TGTGCCAGCAGCCGGACAGGCTCTGGAAACACCATATATTTT.

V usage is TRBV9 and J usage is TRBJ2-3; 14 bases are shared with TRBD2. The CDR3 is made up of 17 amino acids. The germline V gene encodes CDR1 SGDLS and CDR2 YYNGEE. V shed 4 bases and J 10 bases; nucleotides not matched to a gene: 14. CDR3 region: CASSLHTGTSGGGAQYF. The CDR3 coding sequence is TGTGCCAGCAGCCTTCATACCGGGACTAGCGGGGGCGGGGCGCAGTATTTT.

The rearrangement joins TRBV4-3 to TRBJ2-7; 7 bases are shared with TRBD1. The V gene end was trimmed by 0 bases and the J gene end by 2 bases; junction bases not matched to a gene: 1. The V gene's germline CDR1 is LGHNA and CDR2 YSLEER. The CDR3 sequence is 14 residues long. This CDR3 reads CASSQDRGPYEQYF. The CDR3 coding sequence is TGCGCCAGCAGCCAAGATAGGGGGCCCTACGAGCAGTACTTC.

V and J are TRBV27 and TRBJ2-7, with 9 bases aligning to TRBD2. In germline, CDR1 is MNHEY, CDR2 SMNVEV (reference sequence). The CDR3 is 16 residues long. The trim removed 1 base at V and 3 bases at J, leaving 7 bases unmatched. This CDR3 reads CASSLCPGGGVYEQYF. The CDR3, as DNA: TGTGCCAGCAGTTTATGCCCCGGCGGGGGGGTCTACGAGCAGTACTTC.

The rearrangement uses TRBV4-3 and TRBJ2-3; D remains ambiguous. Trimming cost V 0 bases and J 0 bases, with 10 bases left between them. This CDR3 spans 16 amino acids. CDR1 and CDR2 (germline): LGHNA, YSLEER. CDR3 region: CASSQDQRSSTDTQYF. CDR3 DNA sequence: TGCGCCAGCAGCCAAGACCAGAGGAGCAGCACAGATACGCAGTATTTT.

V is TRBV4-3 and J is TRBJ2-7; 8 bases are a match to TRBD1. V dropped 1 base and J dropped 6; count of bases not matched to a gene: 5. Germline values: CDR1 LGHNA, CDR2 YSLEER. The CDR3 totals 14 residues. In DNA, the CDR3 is TGCGCCAGCAGCCAAGGGAACAGGGGGACCGAGCAGTACTTC. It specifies CASSQGNRGTEQYF.